A single sample gave rise to the 9 T cell receptor beta chains below, sequenced in a study of blood T cell repertoires in COVID-19. Only in-frame clones appear in the TCRdb table, and some are missing; sequencing was by immunoSEQ multiplex PCR. The repertoire has around 250,000 clones, 70% to 90% of them found once; the top ten carry 1.5% to 2%. Sample: PBMCs or T cells enriched from blood (not recorded which). Receptors were obtained from a woman aged 45-59 years who had recovered from COVID-19.

V usage is TRBV7-9 and J usage is TRBJ2-5; D might be TRBD2 (6 bases). The germline V and J ends were trimmed by 1 base and 5 bases, with 14 bases remaining between them. Germline V CDR1 and CDR2: SEHNR, FQNEAQ (reference sequence). The CDR3 sequence is 15 residues long. DNA of the CDR3: TGTGCCAGCAGCTTAGGCGTCAACCGGGGGGAGACCCAGTACTTC. It is translated as CASSLGVNRGETQYF.

In its sample, this clone was seen once. This sequence joins TRBV28 and TRBJ1-5; D not certain. Germline values: CDR1 MDHEN, CDR2 SYDVKM. The CDR3 totals 15 residues. V was clipped by 6 bases and J by 2 bases, with 14 bases between them. CDR3 bases: TGTGCCAGCAGCGTCACTCTTTACGGCAATCAGCCCCAGCATTTT. It codes for CASSVTLYGNQPQHF. Full variable domain (missing parts from reference TRBV28 and TRBJ1-5): DVKVTQSSRYLVKRTGEKVFLECVQDMDHENMFWYRQDPGLGLRLIYFSYDVKMKEKGDIPEGYSVSREKKERFSLILESASTNQTSMYLCASSVTLYGNQPQHFGDGTRLSIL.

V usage is TRBV6-5 and J usage is TRBJ1-4, with 7 bases matching TRBD1. Trimming cost V 6 bases and J 5 bases; bases outside gene matches: 6. Germline V lookup: CDR1 MNHEY, CDR2 SVGAGI. This CDR3 has 14 amino acids. CDR3 nucleotide sequence: TGTGCCAGCAGCTACGGGACAGAGAATGAAAAACTGTTTTTT. This translates into CASSYGTENEKLFF.

The chain uses TRBV28 and TRBJ2-1, with D tentatively TRBD2 (6 bases). Germline V gene data show CDR1 as MDHEN and CDR2 as SYDVKM. V gave up 4 bases and J gave up 8 bases, with 15 bases separating them. This CDR3 comprises 14 residues. The CDR3 region has the DNA TGTGCCAGCAGTTCGCTGGGGGGAGTCCATGAGCAGTTCTTC. Translation: CASSSLGGVHEQFF.

This clone was recorded a few times. The chain combines TRBV6-5 with TRBJ2-5; 8 bases are a match to TRBD2. CDR1 and CDR2 from the germline V gene are MNHEY and SVGAGI. Trimming at V came to 6 bases and at J to 5 bases, leaving 8 bases not matched to a gene. The CDR3 covers 14 residues. The CDR3 loop reads CASSLVPGGETQYF. As DNA, the CDR3 is TGTGCCAGCAGCCTAGTCCCGGGGGGGGAGACCCAGTACTTC.

The CDR3 here is CASSLDRNTEAFF. CDR3 in DNA: TGTGCCAGCAGCTTAGACAGGAACACTGAAGCTTTCTTT. The chain links TRBV9 to TRBJ1-1; possibly TRBD1 for D (5 bases). The V end lost 4 bases, the J end lost 1 base, and 8 bases lay between the germline ends. This CDR3 has 13 residues. Germline CDR1 is SGDLS and CDR2 is YYNGEE. Using reference TRBV9 and TRBJ1-1 for the parts outside the CDR3, the full variable domain is DSGVTQTPKHLITATGQRVTLRCSPRSGDLSVYWYQQSLDQGLQFLIQYYNGEERAKGNILERFSAQQFPDLHSELNLSSLELGDSALYFCASSLDRNTEAFFGQGTRLTVV.

The J gene is TRBJ1-3, the V gene TRBV5-1, with no clear D. Germline CDR1 reads SGHRS; CDR2 reads YFSETQ. The CDR3 totals 13 residues. Trimming removed 5 bases at V and 4 bases at J, with 10 bases between. The CDR3 region has the DNA TGCGCCAGCAGAGGCCTGAGGGGAAACACCATATATTTT. Amino acids: CASRGLRGNTIYF.

The gene calls are TRBV12-5 and TRBJ2-7, with 9 bases matching TRBD1. In germline, CDR1 is LGHNT, CDR2 FRNRAP. V trimming: 6 bases; J trimming: 4 bases; junction bases outside the gene matches: 10. The CDR3 is made up of 15 amino acids. The CDR3 DNA is TGTGCTAGTGGACTTGGACAGGGGCCGGGGTACGAGCAGTACTTC. It yields the protein CASGLGQGPGYEQYF.

This chain links TRBV28 with TRBJ2-1, with 12 bases matching TRBD2. The CDR3 is 19 amino acids. Germline lookup yields CDR1 MDHEN and CDR2 SYDVKM. The trim removed 3 bases at V and 1 base at J, leaving 10 bases unmatched. The CDR3 coding sequence is TGTGCCAGCAGTTTCCCCAGCCGACTAGCGGGAGTTTCCTACAATGAGCAGTTCTTC. It specifies CASSFPSRLAGVSYNEQFF.